Listed here are 16 T cell receptor beta chains from one sample, sequenced in a study of sequential checkpoint blockade in melanoma. The assay was immunoSEQ multiplex PCR, and TCRdb's table has in-frame clones only and misses some. The sample consists of under 20,000 clones, about 69% of them appearing once. Treatment specified: randomized to nivolumab then ipilimumab (arm A) or the reverse (arm B). The source was CD8+ T cells sorted from blood (inferred from file names), collected from a patient given nivolumab and ipilimumab in sequence. The receptor source for this set is a human donor with melanoma.

This clone has just a few counts. V gene TRBV29-1 combines with J gene TRBJ2-2, with TRBD1 matching 9 bases. The CDR3 runs 13 residues. Germline V gene lookup returns CDR1 SQVTM and CDR2 ANQGSEA. V lost 7 bases to trimming and J lost 7 bases; unmatched junction nucleotides: 7. The CDR3 DNA is TGCAGCGCGGGACAGGGCTCCGGCGGGGAGCTGTTTTTT. Residues: CSAGQGSGGELFF.

This clone was seen only a few times. V gene TRBV7-2 combines with J gene TRBJ2-7, with TRBD1 as a possible D gene (6 bases). The CDR3 length is 12 residues. Germline CDR1 is SGHTA and CDR2 is FQGNSA. With 6 bases removed from V and 6 bases from J, the gap between germline ends came to 12 bases. The CDR3 spells CASSDWGPEQYF. DNA for the CDR3: TGTGCCAGCAGTGATTGGGGGCCCGAGCAGTACTTC.

The chain has TRBV6-8 and TRBJ2-7; TRBD1 matches 8 bases. From germline, CDR1 is MNHGY and CDR2 SAAAGT. The CDR3 runs to 16 residues. The J segment lost 2 bases and the V segment lost 2 bases, leaving 8 bases of the junction unmatched. CDR3 in amino acids: CASSYRDRRTPYEQYF. The CDR3 DNA reads as TGTGCCAGCAGTTACAGGGACAGGCGTACTCCCTACGAGCAGTACTTC.

This chain uses TRBV5-1 with TRBJ2-7, with a possible D match to TRBD1 (5 bases). The CDR3 length is 16 residues. V was cut by 5 bases and J by 6 bases, with 24 bases left in between. Germline CDR1 is SGHRS and CDR2 is YFSETQ. The CDR3 bases are TGCGCCAGCAGATCGCCCTCAGCAGGGTCCTTGAGCGAGCAGTACTTC. This codes for CASRSPSAGSLSEQYF.

V gene TRBV5-1 combines with J gene TRBJ1-2, with 7 positions matching TRBD1. Trimming at V came to 4 bases and at J to 2 bases, leaving 11 bases not matched to a gene. The germline CDR1 and CDR2 sequences are SGHRS and YFSETQ. There are 16 residues in the CDR3. As DNA, the CDR3 is TGCGCCAGCAGCGCCTTCCGGGACAGACAAAACTATGGCTACACCTTC. Encoded protein: CASSAFRDRQNYGYTF.

The chain recombines TRBV19 with TRBJ1-2, with no clear D. Germline V gene data show CDR1 as LNHDA and CDR2 as SQIVND (reference sequence). V was clipped by 4 bases and J by 4 bases, with 4 bases between them. The CDR3 is 11 residues long. CDR3 protein: CASSNGYGYTF. CDR3 in DNA: TGTGCCAGTAGTAACGGCTATGGCTACACCTTC. The variable domain in full, completed from reference TRBV19 and TRBJ1-2, reads DGGITQSPKYLFRKEGQNVTLSCEQNLNHDAMYWYRQDPGQGLRLIYYSQIVNDFQKGDIAEGYSVSREKKESFPLTVTSAQKNPTAFYLCASSNGYGYTFGSGTRLTVV.

This clone is judged medium-sized. The CDR3 DNA reads TGTGCCAGCAGTTACGGGCAGTCGTACGAGCAGTACTTC. Translating gives CASSYGQSYEQYF. The gene calls are TRBV6-5 and TRBJ2-7, with unresolved D. The CDR3 totals 13 residues. V was pared by 2 bases and J by 4 bases, with 9 bases between. Germline V CDR1 and CDR2: MNHEY, SVGAGI.

This chain uses TRBV7-9 with TRBJ2-7; D remains ambiguous. V gave up 5 bases and J gave up 1 base, with 3 bases separating them. CDR3 size: 11 residues. The germline V gene encodes CDR1 SEHNR and CDR2 FQNEAQ (reference sequence). Here the CDR3 reads CASSLSYEQYF. The CDR3 nucleotides are TGTGCCAGCAGCCTTTCCTACGAGCAGTACTTC.

The genes are TRBV4-1 and TRBJ1-2; TRBD1 matches 7 bases. The CDR3 is 15 amino acids. V trimming: 1 base; J trimming: 3 bases; junction bases outside the gene matches: 5. Germline V gene data show CDR1 as MGHRA and CDR2 as YSYEKL. The CDR3 protein is CASSQGQGVDYGYTF. Here the CDR3 DNA reads TGCGCCAGCAGCCAAGGACAGGGAGTAGACTATGGCTACACCTTC.

At least ten counts were recorded for this clone. The genes are TRBV5-5 and TRBJ2-7, with 7 nucleotides matching TRBD2. Germline CDR1 is SGHKS and CDR2 is YYEKEE (reference sequence). The V gene end was trimmed by 4 bases and the J gene end by 0 bases; junction bases not matched to a gene: 13. The length of the CDR3 is 17 residues. CDR3 nucleotide sequence: TGTGCCAGCAGCCCGCTGCTCCTAGCGGTGACCTCCTACGAGCAGTACTTC. Its translation: CASSPLLLAVTSYEQYF. The whole variable domain, filled in from reference TRBV5-5 and TRBJ2-7, reads DAGVTQSPTHLIKTRGQQVTLRCSPISGHKSVSWYQQVLGQGPQFIFQYYEKEERGRGNFPDRFSARQFPNYSSELNVNALLLGDSALYLCASSPLLLAVTSYEQYFGPGTRLTVT.

For this clone: Other DNA sequences from this sample encode an identical CDR3 as well. This chain links TRBV7-6 with TRBJ2-7; 11 bases align to TRBD1. Germline trimming cut 5 bases from V and 2 bases from J; bases unmatched to any gene: 5. The CDR3 has 15 amino acids. Germline values: CDR1 SGHVS, CDR2 FNYEAQ. CDR3: CASSSGTGGTYEQYF. CDR3 coding DNA: TGTGCCAGCAGCAGCGGGACAGGGGGGACCTACGAGCAGTACTTC.

The table lists this clone with a few counts. A far larger clone is one base from this, pointing to a likely read error. The J gene is TRBJ1-1, the V gene TRBV7-6, with 7 bases matching TRBD1. Trimming at V came to 4 bases and at J to 1 base, leaving 6 bases not matched to a gene. There are 15 residues in the CDR3. Germline V lookup: CDR1 SGHVS, CDR2 FNYEAQ. The CDR3 is CASSSTTGANTEAFF. Written as DNA, the CDR3 is TGTGCCAGCAGCTCGACTACAGGGGCGAACACTGAAGCTTTCTTT.

This chain connects TRBV4-1 to TRBJ2-3, with 9 bases fitting TRBD2. J lost 2 bases, V lost 1 base, and 7 bases had no gene match. In germline, CDR1 is MGHRA, CDR2 YSYEKL. The CDR3 has 17 amino acids. The CDR3 bases are TGCGCCAGCAGCCAAGGCTGGAGCGGGGGGAACACAGATACGCAGTATTTT. Amino acid sequence: CASSQGWSGGNTDTQYF.

The chain joins TRBV7-9 to TRBJ2-7, with 8 bases aligning to TRBD1. Trimming at V came to 2 bases and at J to 0 bases, leaving 6 bases not matched to a gene. CDR3 length: 16 amino acids. CDR1 and CDR2 (germline): SEHNR, FQNEAQ (reference sequence). CDR3 protein: CASSLPGQGSSYEQYF. The CDR3 coding sequence is TGTGCCAGCAGCTTACCCGGACAGGGCAGCTCCTACGAGCAGTACTTC.

The chain is built from TRBV27 and TRBJ2-7, with 7 bases that match TRBD1. Germline CDR1 is MNHEY and CDR2 is SMNVEV (reference sequence). With V trimmed by 6 bases and J by 0 bases, 8 bases remained unmatched. This CDR3 comprises 15 residues. In nucleotides, the CDR3 is TGTGCCAGCAGCCTTACGGGACAGAACTCCTACGAGCAGTACTTC. Its translation: CASSLTGQNSYEQYF.

The sample holds a few counts of this clone. As DNA, the CDR3 is TGTGCCAGCAGCTTATTTAATCAGGGAGGAGAGACCCAGTACTTC. It codes for CASSLFNQGGETQYF. The chain has TRBV7-8 and TRBJ2-5, with D possibly TRBD2 on 6 matching bases. CDR1 SGHVS and CDR2 FQNEAQ come from the germline V gene. V lost 2 bases and J 4 bases, leaving 14 bases between the germline ends. The CDR3 is 15 amino acids.